The clone carrying this T cell receptor (beta chain) was counted only a few times. No antigen is known for it. CDR3 length: 14 residues. Germline V gene lookup returns CDR1 GTSNPN and CDR2 SVGIG (reference sequence). The V end was cut by 5 bases, the J end by 5 bases, with 16 bases between. The TCR beta CDR3 regions underwent amplification using RNA transcripts as the source. With the HTBI primer set, the TCR CDR3 went through a first round of RT-PCR. TCRdb reprocessed the multiplex PCR reads with MiXCR, giving one entry per CDR3 protein. There are some 580,000 distinct CDR3 sequences in the sample; around 16% occur only once, and roughly 3.3% lies in the top ten. Isolation of PBMCs was performed on roughly 9 ml fresh peripheral blood. The sample originates from a study of T cells in Graves' hyperthyroidism and ophthalmopathy. Study outcomes and limitations: Most expanded thyroid clonotypes above 0.001 also appeared in blood.

The J gene is TRBJ2-1, the V gene TRBV30, with D maybe TRBD2 (7 bases). The origin of this receptor is a woman between 40 and 50 years old with Graves' ophthalmopathy. The sample taken for sequencing was blood. CDR3 sequence reads: CAWGRGNRNNEQFF. Written as DNA, the CDR3 is TGTGCCTGGGGGAGGGGGAACAGAAACAATGAGCAGTTCTTC.